This T cell receptor beta chain was observed in a study of T-cell reconstitution after alpha-beta-depleted transplantation in children. With 6 bases removed from V and 2 bases from J, the gap between germline ends came to 11 bases. CDR3 length: 14 amino acids. A library of TCRbeta sequences, prepared with unique molecular identifiers, was generated. Each CDR3 protein is one row after TCRdb ran MiXCR on the PCR reads. The data contain roughly 400,000 distinct CDR3 sequences, 20% of them singletons. Specimen: PBMCs from the stem cell graft donor, collected from the stem cell graft. This receptor was identified in a human donor who donated a stem cell graft to a child with acute myeloid leukemia. This chain links TRBV12-3 or TRBV12-4 with TRBJ1-5, with D tentatively TRBD1 (5 bases). CDR3 in amino acids: CASSPGLGNQPQHF. The CDR3 DNA follows: TGTGCCAGCAGCCCGGGACTAGGCAATCAGCCCCAGCATTTT.